This is a list of T cell receptor beta chains from one sample in a study of T cell changes during pregnancy in multiple sclerosis. The assay was immunoSEQ multiplex PCR, and TCRdb's table has in-frame clones only and misses some. This sample has 26,000 or so clones; under 90% occur once, and the top ten carry around 0.59%. The starting material was CD4+ T cells from peripheral blood mononuclear cells, obtained in the first trimester of pregnancy. The receptors shown here come from a female donor in good health, enrolled as a control in a pregnancy study. Each CDR3 is given with its conserved first and last residue.

J: TRBJ2-7; V: TRBV5-1; CDR3: CASSPSEVSGGHYEQYF
J: TRBJ2-7; V: TRBV7-2; CDR3: CASSLRSGRRSEQYF
J: TRBJ1-1; V: TRBV11-1; CDR3: CASSLDSNTEAFF
J: TRBJ2-1; V: TRBV16; CDR3: CASSQFRREEFF
J: TRBJ2-7; V: TRBV15; CDR3: CATSRGDRGLSEQYF
J: TRBJ1-1; V: TRBV28; CDR3: CASGTSGYWAVEATEAFF
J: TRBJ2-1; V: TRBV7-9; CDR3: CASSFRLAESNEQFF
J: TRBJ2-1; V: TRBV10-2; CDR3: CASSESGRAGSFF
J: TRBJ2-2; V: TRBV9; CDR3: CASSPLDRNTGELFF
J: TRBJ1-1; V: TRBV6-5; CDR3: CASSYSGLGQNTEAFF
J: TRBJ2-7; V: TRBV9; CDR3: CASSQSGGTIYEQYF
J: TRBJ2-7; V: TRBV7-9; CDR3: CASSLDRGTYEQYF
J: TRBJ1-1; V: TRBV11-2; CDR3: CASSSRPNTEAFF
J: TRBJ2-7; V: TRBV28; CDR3: CASSVSGVYEQYF
J: TRBJ2-5; V: TRBV4-1; CDR3: CASSPNLAVQETQYF
J: TRBJ1-2; V: TRBV19; CDR3: CASIGRQGATNYGYTF
J: TRBJ2-5; V: TRBV4-3; CDR3: CASSQADRQETQYF
J: TRBJ2-3; V: TRBV11-3; CDR3: CASSLGGLVPDTQYF
J: TRBJ2-7; V: TRBV7-2; CDR3: CASSLSSGAPHEQYF
J: TRBJ1-1; V: TRBV4-2; CDR3: CASSQDQGAEAFF
J: TRBJ2-1; V: TRBV11-3; CDR3: CASSLDSNEQFF
J: TRBJ1-2; V: TRBV2; CDR3: CASSSDWGDYGYTF
J: TRBJ2-3; V: TRBV6-5; CDR3: CASSPLTSGGSTQYF
J: TRBJ2-1; V: TRBV5-6; CDR3: CASSRQGSYNEQFF
J: TRBJ2-3; V: TRBV16; CDR3: CASSSQLAATDTQYF
J: TRBJ2-1; V: TRBV7-6; CDR3: CASSLAHGRGLSYNEQFF
J: TRBJ1-4; V: TRBV9; CDR3: CASPPCEKLFF
J: TRBJ1-2; V: TRBV19; CDR3: CASSISVYGYTF
J: TRBJ1-2; V: TRBV7-2; CDR3: CASSDPGRDRSVGYTF
J: TRBJ2-2; V: TRBV30; CDR3: CAWNLGQVNTGELFF
J: TRBJ2-6; V: TRBV5-4; CDR3: CASSLGTSGGGSGANVLTF
J: TRBJ2-7; V: TRBV19; CDR3: CASSGVTGAEQYF
J: TRBJ2-1; V: TRBV7-9; CDR3: CASSYGSGTGGFNEQFF
J: TRBJ2-7; V: TRBV30; CDR3: CAWKGSGPAYEQYF
J: TRBJ2-3; V: TRBV20-1; CDR3: CSLASDTQYF
J: TRBJ2-7; V: TRBV14; CDR3: CASSPFPWRLAIYEQYF